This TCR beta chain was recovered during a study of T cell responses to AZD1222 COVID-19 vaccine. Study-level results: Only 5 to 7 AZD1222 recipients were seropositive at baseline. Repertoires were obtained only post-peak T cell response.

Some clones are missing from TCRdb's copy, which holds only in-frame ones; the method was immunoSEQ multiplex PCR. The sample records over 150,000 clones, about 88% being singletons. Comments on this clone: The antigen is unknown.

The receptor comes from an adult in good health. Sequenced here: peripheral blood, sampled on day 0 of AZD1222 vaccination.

The CDR3 DNA reads TGCGCCAGCAGCCAAGATTCGGCCAGGGCTTATAGTACAGATACGCAGTATTTT. Translating it yields CASSQDSARAYSTDTQYF. J is TRBJ2-3 and V is TRBV4-1, with D tentatively TRBD1 (5 bases). The V gene's germline CDR1 is MGHRA and CDR2 YSYEKL. This CDR3 spans 18 amino acids. V lost 0 bases, J lost 3 bases, and 19 bases lay in between.